The 7 T cell receptor beta chains below all came from one sample that was sequenced in a study of cytotoxic CD8 clonotypes in ibrutinib-treated CLL. Sequencing was performed with immunoSEQ multiplex PCR; in TCRdb, only in-frame clones are kept and a portion is missing. Among some 120,000 clones listed, more than 55% were seen once. Sequenced here: PBMCs, sampled after 24 months of ibrutinib treatment. These receptors all come from a human donor with chronic lymphocytic leukemia.

This clone turned up a few times. V and J are TRBV30 and TRBJ1-5, with TRBD1 matching over 8 bases. Germline CDR1 is GTSNPN and CDR2 is SVGIG (reference sequence). This CDR3 spans 15 amino acids. V shed 1 base, J shed 5 bases, and the junction held 7 bases outside the gene matches. The CDR3 loop is CAWSGRDRSHQPQHF. In nucleotides, the CDR3 is TGTGCCTGGAGTGGAAGGGACAGGTCACATCAGCCCCAGCATTTT.

The rearrangement uses TRBV12-5 and TRBJ2-3; the D is unclear. CDR1 is LGHNT and CDR2 is FRNRAP in the germline V gene. Deletions cut 6 bases from V and 5 bases from J, with 6 bases between. This CDR3 is 11 amino acids long. The CDR3 sequence is CASGGLDTQYF. CDR3 bases: TGTGCTAGTGGAGGGCTAGATACGCAGTATTTT.

The chain is built from TRBV18 and TRBJ1-2; tentatively, D is TRBD1 (6 bases). Germline V gene data show CDR1 as KGHSH and CDR2 as LQKENI. This CDR3 has 15 residues. V lost 1 base and J 2 bases, leaving 11 bases between the germline ends. CDR3 loop: CASSPLPDRNYGYTF. DNA for the CDR3: TGTGCCAGCTCACCACTACCAGACAGGAACTATGGCTACACCTTC.

This chain joins TRBV6-6 and TRBJ1-5, with D possibly TRBD1 on 5 matching bases. CDR3 size: 15 residues. V was trimmed by 2 bases and J by 1 base, leaving 9 bases between them. The germline gives CDR1 MNHNY, CDR2 SVGAGI (reference sequence). The chain's CDR3 is CASSYEGRSNQPQHF. The DNA for the CDR3 is TGTGCCAGCAGTTACGAGGGACGGAGCAATCAGCCCCAGCATTTT.

The chain has TRBV5-1 and TRBJ2-2, with TRBD1 matching 9 bases. The germline gives CDR1 SGHRS, CDR2 YFSETQ. After removal of 5 bases from V and 2 bases from J, the junction contained 7 bases not matched to a gene. The CDR3 has 16 residues. The CDR3 sequence is CASSPRDRENTGELFF. The CDR3 bases are TGCGCCAGCAGTCCCCGGGACAGGGAAAACACCGGGGAGCTGTTTTTT.

J is TRBJ2-1 and V is TRBV30; the D gene is possibly TRBD2 (5 bases). The CDR3 contains 15 residues. CDR1 is GTSNPN and CDR2 is SVGIG in the germline V gene (reference sequence). The V end lost 1 base, the J end lost 2 bases, and 12 bases lay between the germline ends. The CDR3 region has the DNA TGTGCCTGGAGTGAGGCGGGCATTGCCTACAATGAGCAGTTCTTC. Translating gives CAWSEAGIAYNEQFF. The variable domain in full, with the rest retrieved from reference TRBV30 and TRBJ2-1, is SQTIHQWPATLVQPVGSPLSLECTVEGTSNPNLYWYRQAAGRGLQLLFYSVGIGQISSEVPQNLSASRPQDRQFILSSKKLLLSDSGFYLCAWSEAGIAYNEQFFGPGTRLTVL.

V gene TRBV6-5 combines with J gene TRBJ1-1; D is unclear. The CDR3 extends over 16 amino acids. V lost 2 bases and J 4 bases, leaving 17 bases between the germline ends. Germline V lookup: CDR1 MNHEY, CDR2 SVGAGI. The CDR3 protein is CASSYRTASTGTEAFF. In nucleotides, the CDR3 is TGTGCCAGCAGTTACAGAACTGCGTCCACGGGCACTGAAGCTTTCTTT.